These T cell receptor beta chains were read from a single sample in a study of liver allograft versus peripheral blood T cells. TCRdb itself ran the reads through MiXCR, one entry per CDR3 protein. The data show more than 3,000 distinct CDR3 sequences, roughly 13% seen once. The receptor set was obtained from a human patient who had a liver transplant. Some T cells may be supplied by the graft donor. Each CDR3 is given with its conserved first and last residue. Fields, in order: V gene, D gene, clone size, J gene, CDR3 protein, CDR3 DNA. D genes are given only for firm matches. The size field is filled for only some rows; it gives once, few, many or a size class.

TRBV12-3/TRBV12-4	-	medium-sized	TRBJ2-7	CASKSPDYEQYF	TGTGCCAGCAAGTCTCCGGACTACGAGCAGTACTTC
TRBV9	TRBD1	large	TRBJ1-3	CASSVQGGRGLSGNTIYF	TGTGCCAGCAGCGTTCAAGGCGGCAGGGGGCTCTCTGGAAACACCATATATTTT
TRBV7-3	-	medium-sized	TRBJ1-2	CASSFRQARTQYGYTF	TGTGCCAGCAGCTTTCGGCAGGCCCGAACTCAATATGGCTACACCTTC
TRBV28	-	many	TRBJ2-7	CASSFDNYEQYF	TGTGCCAGCAGTTTCGACAACTACGAGCAGTACTTC
TRBV25-1	-	many	TRBJ2-1	CASSVTDNEQFF	TGTGCCAGCAGTGTGACAGACAATGAGCAGTTCTTC
TRBV19	-	medium-sized	TRBJ1-2	CASSPGAFYGYTF	TGTGCCAGTAGCCCCGGGGCTTTCTATGGCTACACCTTC
TRBV11-1	-	medium-sized	TRBJ2-7	CASSLVEDYEQYF	TGTGCCAGCAGCTTAGTGGAGGACTACGAGCAGTACTTC
TRBV4-1	-	-	TRBJ1-1	CASSQDRTFKGAFF	TGCGCCAGCAGCCAAGATCGGACTTTCAAGGGTGCTTTCTTT
TRBV27	TRBD2	once	TRBJ2-1	CASNPGLAGEGVFF	TGTGCCAGCAACCCGGGACTAGCGGGAGAAGGGGTGTTCTTC
TRBV2	-	once	TRBJ2-7	CASSEGHAYEQYF	TGTGCCAGCAGTGAAGGACATGCCTACGAGCAGTACTTC
TRBV20-1	TRBD2	many	TRBJ2-3	CSASLAGGTSTDTQYF	TGCAGTGCTAGCCTAGCGGGAGGGACTAGCACAGATACGCAGTATTTT
TRBV15	-	medium-sized	TRBJ1-1	CATSRDNIGADTEAFF	TGTGCCACCAGCAGAGATAATATCGGGGCGGACACTGAAGCTTTCTTT
TRBV15	-	medium-sized	TRBJ2-7	CATSTRQVYEQYF	TGTGCCACCAGCACCAGACAGGTCTACGAGCAGTACTTC
TRBV7-9	TRBD2	medium-sized	TRBJ2-1	CASSLAPGSGRRNEQFF	TGTGCCAGCAGCTTAGCCCCCGGGAGCGGGAGAAGAAATGAGCAGTTCTTC
TRBV29-1	TRBD1	medium-sized	TRBJ1-1	CSVGGMGQGAGEAFF	TGCAGCGTTGGCGGGATGGGGCAGGGGGCGGGTGAAGCTTTCTTT
TRBV7-9	TRBD1	medium-sized	TRBJ1-5	CASSLARGHGPQHF	TGTGCCAGCAGCTTAGCCAGGGGGCATGGGCCCCAGCATTTT
TRBV7-9	-	many	TRBJ1-4	CASRARGANEKLFF	TGTGCCAGCAGGGCGAGGGGGGCTAATGAAAAACTGTTTTTT
TRBV9	-	medium-sized	TRBJ1-3	CASSPPQGISGNTIYF	TGTGCCAGCAGTCCTCCCCAGGGTATCTCTGGAAACACCATATATTTT
TRBV2	-	few	TRBJ2-7	CASLSGQTYEQYF	TGTGCCAGCCTCTCAGGACAGACTTACGAGCAGTACTTC
TRBV5-6	TRBD1	medium-sized	TRBJ1-5	CASSSTGDNQPQHF	TGTGCCAGCAGCTCTACAGGGGACAATCAGCCCCAGCATTTT
TRBV27	-	medium-sized	TRBJ2-1	CASSWSGTNEQFF	TGTGCCTCCTCCTGGTCGGGAACCAATGAGCAGTTCTTC
TRBV9	-	few	TRBJ2-7	CASSVAGSYEQYF	TGTGCCAGCAGCGTAGCAGGATCCTACGAGCAGTACTTC
TRBV6-5	TRBD1	medium-sized	TRBJ2-2	CATLGDRGRTGELFF	TGTGCCACCCTAGGCGACAGGGGGCGTACCGGGGAGCTGTTTTTT
TRBV7-2	-	medium-sized	TRBJ1-4	CASGAAPNEKLFF	TGTGCCAGCGGAGCAGCCCCTAATGAAAAACTGTTTTTT
TRBV12-3/TRBV12-4	-	medium-sized	TRBJ1-3	CASSFFSGNTIYF	TGTGCCAGCAGTTTTTTTTCTGGAAACACCATATATTTT
TRBV20-1	-	many	TRBJ1-1	CSASYRGWNTEAFF	TGCAGTGCTAGTTACCGGGGCTGGAACACTGAAGCTTTCTTT
TRBV19	-	medium-sized	TRBJ1-1	CASSIPRGLGRDTEAFF	TGTGCCAGTAGTATCCCCAGGGGCCTCGGTAGGGACACTGAAGCTTTCTTT
TRBV6-2/TRBV6-3	-	medium-sized	TRBJ2-7	CASTAGVYEQYF	TGTGCCAGCACTGCAGGGGTCTACGAGCAGTACTTC
TRBV27	-	medium-sized	TRBJ1-5	CASRRGANNQPQHF	TGTGCCAGCAGGAGGGGGGCTAACAATCAGCCCCAGCATTTT
TRBV20-1	-	few	TRBJ1-1	CSARDEGRSYTEAFF	TGCAGTGCTAGAGATGAAGGCAGGTCCTACACTGAAGCTTTCTTT
TRBV7-9	-	medium-sized	TRBJ2-7	CASSPSIHSLPEQYF	TGTGCCAGCAGCCCTAGTATACACAGTCTCCCCGAGCAGTACTTC
TRBV4-2	-	-	TRBJ1-3	CASSQEGTVGNTIYF	TGTGCCAGCAGCCAAGAGGGGACTGTTGGAAACACCATATATTTT
TRBV9	-	-	TRBJ2-1	CASSTASVRLGEQFF	TGTGCCAGCAGCACCGCTAGCGTGAGGCTGGGTGAGCAGTTCTTC
TRBV12-3/TRBV12-4	-	medium-sized	TRBJ2-7	CASSSQVYEQYF	TGTGCCAGCAGTTCCCAGGTCTACGAGCAGTACTTC
TRBV11-2	-	many	TRBJ1-1	CASSAGAEAFF	TGTGCCAGCAGCGCGGGGGCTGAAGCTTTCTTT
TRBV9	TRBD1	few	TRBJ1-1	CASSEQGAREAFF	TGTGCCAGCAGCGAACAGGGGGCTCGTGAAGCTTTCTTT
TRBV7-9	-	few	TRBJ2-3	CASSPDPEDTQYF	TGTGCCAGCAGCCCGGACCCCGAGGATACGCAGTATTTT